This entry is about one TCR beta chain. The data were taken from a study of blood T cell repertoires in COVID-19. As for the study in general: The samples span acute and convalescent COVID-19 from the United States, Italy and Spain. PBMCs, B-cell-depleted T cells, or T cells were the source of the cDNA or gDNA that made up the material.

V trimming: 4 bases; J trimming: 6 bases; junction bases outside the gene matches: 14. CDR1 and CDR2 (germline): MNHEY, SVGEGT. The CDR3 length is 16 residues. As handled by the study authors: Reference gene primer amplification in the assay estimated nucleated cell counts. Generated by immunoSEQ multiplex PCR, the TCRdb table keeps only in-frame clones and is missing some. D and trimming come from the DNA, and the V and J calls and clone size come from that table. The repertoire consists of over 55,000 clones, with around 80% occurring once and the leading ten covering about 3.8%. The rearrangement uses TRBV6-2 or TRBV6-3 and TRBJ1-1; TRBD1 matches at 7 bases. This TCR came from a woman aged 40 to 50 with acute COVID-19. The sequenced sample was PBMCs or T cells enriched from blood (not recorded which). The CDR3 DNA sequence: TGTGCCAGCAGTTTCCAATTACCACAGGGGATGTCTGAAGCTTTCTTT. Encoded protein: CASSFQLPQGMSEAFF.